These 24 T cell receptor beta chains originate from one sample sequenced in a study of blood T cell repertoires in COVID-19. TCRdb keeps only in-frame clones here, not all; method: immunoSEQ multiplex PCR. This table has about 140,000 clones, around 86% appearing once. The specimen sequenced was PBMCs or T cells enriched from blood (not recorded which). The receptors were gathered from a man between 60 and 70 years old who had recovered from COVID-19.

The chain is built from TRBV5-4 and TRBJ1-4; maybe TRBD1 (6 bases). The germline V gene encodes CDR1 SGHNT and CDR2 YYREEE (reference sequence). The V gene lost 1 base and the J gene lost 7 bases, with 11 bases spanning the gap. The CDR3 runs 14 residues. This CDR3 reads CASSLKRGGEKLFF. CDR3 in DNA: TGTGCCAGCAGCTTGAAAAGGGGGGGTGAAAAACTGTTTTTT.

The genes are TRBV2 and TRBJ1-5, with 8 bases aligning to TRBD1. Germline V gene sequence: CDR1 SNHLY, CDR2 FYNNEI. V was clipped by 3 bases and J by 2 bases; unmatched bases: 0. This CDR3 has 14 amino acids. The CDR3 nucleotides read TGTGCCAGCAGTGAGGACAGGGGCAATCAGCCCCAGCATTTT. It yields the protein CASSEDRGNQPQHF.

This clone was counted only a few times. CDR3 protein: CASSHWKVEYEQYF. In nucleotides, the CDR3 is TGTGCCAGCAGCCACTGGAAAGTGGAGTACGAGCAGTACTTC. The chain carries TRBV3-1 (or the pseudogene TRBV3-2) and TRBJ2-7; D is ambiguous. This CDR3 comprises 14 residues. Germline loops: CDR1 LGHDT, CDR2 YNNKEL (reference sequence). The germline V and J ends were trimmed by 3 bases and 4 bases, with 13 bases remaining between them.

The chain has TRBV2 and TRBJ1-2; D not resolved. CDR1 is SNHLY and CDR2 is FYNNEI in the germline V gene. The CDR3 has 15 residues. V dropped 4 bases and J dropped 4 bases, with 16 bases sitting between them. CDR3: CASSASPSGPYGYTF. In DNA form, the CDR3 reads TGTGCCAGCAGTGCCTCCCCTAGTGGCCCCTATGGCTACACCTTC.

The J gene is TRBJ2-2, the V gene TRBV10-2; D gene unclear. The ends were cut back, 6 bases at V and 6 bases at J, with 5 bases in the middle. This CDR3 is 11 amino acids long. The V gene's germline CDR1 is WSHSY and CDR2 SAAADI. CDR3 sequence reads: CASRGPGELFF. For the CDR3, the DNA is TGCGCCAGCAGGGGCCCCGGGGAGCTGTTTTTT.

This chain uses TRBV28 with TRBJ1-3, with a possible D match to TRBD1 (6 bases). Germline V lookup: CDR1 MDHEN, CDR2 SYDVKM. The V and J ends lost 6 bases and 4 bases respectively, with 16 bases between them. The CDR3 is made up of 15 amino acids. Here the CDR3 reads CASRTDRLTGNTIYF. CDR3 DNA sequence: TGTGCCAGCAGAACCGACAGGTTGACGGGAAACACCATATATTTT.

The chain carries TRBV6-6 and TRBJ2-5; 7 nucleotides align to TRBD1. Germline values: CDR1 MNHNY, CDR2 SVGAGI (reference sequence). The CDR3 consists of 13 residues. The ends lost 4 bases at V and 5 bases at J; junction bases unmatched: 4. The CDR3 region is CASSSTGLETQYF. The CDR3 coding sequence is TGTGCCAGCAGTTCGACAGGGTTGGAGACCCAGTACTTC.

This chain joins TRBV19 and TRBJ2-3; 7 bases line up with TRBD1. Looked up from germline, CDR1 is LNHDA and CDR2 is SQIVND (reference sequence). The CDR3 contains 14 residues. Trimming took 6 bases from V and 5 from J; bases not matched to a gene: 8. CDR3 nucleotides: TGTGCCAGTAGGAAGGAACAGGGGATAGATACGCAGTATTTT. Translation gives CASRKEQGIDTQYF.

The rearrangement uses TRBV24-1 and TRBJ1-5, with no clear D. V was pared by 4 bases and J by 0 bases, with 9 bases between. The CDR3 extends over 15 amino acids. The germline gives CDR1 KGHDR, CDR2 SFDVKD. This CDR3 is CATSDPTYSNQPQHF. CDR3 bases: TGTGCCACCAGTGACCCTACGTATAGCAATCAGCCCCAGCATTTT.

The chain uses TRBV28 and TRBJ2-2, with D possibly matching TRBD2 (6 bases). V was shortened by 3 bases and J by 6 bases, with 20 bases between the two germline ends. In germline, CDR1 is MDHEN, CDR2 SYDVKM. The CDR3 has 17 residues. DNA for the CDR3: TGTGCCAGCAGTTTTGGAGGGGTCGGGGTTCAGTCCGGGGAGCTGTTTTTT. Amino acids: CASSFGGVGVQSGELFF.

This clone was seen a few times. The chain combines TRBV5-5 with TRBJ1-1; no clear D gene. CDR1 is SGHKS and CDR2 is YYEKEE in the germline V gene (reference sequence). This CDR3 has 13 residues. The germline V and J ends were trimmed by 0 bases and 5 bases, with 8 bases remaining between them. In nucleotides, the CDR3 is TGTGCCAGCAGCTTGGACACATTAACTGAAGCTTTCTTT. This gives the protein CASSLDTLTEAFF.

The rearrangement uses TRBV2 and TRBJ2-3; 8 bases fit TRBD1. Germline V gene lookup returns CDR1 SNHLY and CDR2 FYNNEI. The V and J ends lost 6 bases and 13 bases, in that order; junction bases with no gene match: 15. This CDR3 has 14 amino acids. The CDR3 coding sequence is TGTGCCAGCAGGGCCCGGACAGGGCCTCCCTTGGAGTATTTT. Translating it yields CASRARTGPPLEYF.

This chain connects TRBV11-3 to TRBJ2-1; 8 bases align to TRBD1. The CDR3 length is 14 residues. Germline V gives CDR1 SGHNT, CDR2 YENEEA. The V gene end was trimmed by 4 bases and the J gene end by 6 bases; junction bases not matched to a gene: 5. The CDR3 region has the DNA TGTGCCAGCAGCTCCCAGGGGGCGGTCAATGAGCAGTTCTTC. This translates into CASSSQGAVNEQFF.

This clone was seen just once. The CDR3 protein is CASSLRDRVNEQFF. The DNA for the CDR3 is TGTGCCAGCAGCCTCCGGGACAGGGTCAATGAGCAGTTCTTC. This chain joins TRBV11-1 and TRBJ2-1; TRBD1 aligns across 9 bases. With 5 bases clipped from V and 6 bases from J, the junction kept 5 bases outside the gene matches. There are 14 residues in the CDR3. CDR1 and CDR2 (germline): SGHAT, FQDESV (reference sequence).

The rearrangement links TRBV24-1 to TRBJ2-5; 10 nucleotides align to TRBD1. V trimming: 3 bases; J trimming: 2 bases; junction bases outside the gene matches: 2. The CDR3 loop spans 15 amino acids. Looked up from germline, CDR1 is KGHDR and CDR2 is SFDVKD. CDR3 DNA sequence: TGTGCCACCAGTGATAGGGGACAGGGGCAAGAGACCCAGTACTTC. Protein product: CATSDRGQGQETQYF.

The chain couples TRBV9 to TRBJ2-4; maybe TRBD2 (5 bases). Germline CDR1 is SGDLS and CDR2 is YYNGEE. The V gene lost 3 bases and the J gene lost 3 bases, with 19 bases spanning the gap. The CDR3 loop spans 17 amino acids. DNA of the CDR3: TGTGCCAGCAGCGGACCGCCGGGCAGCGGAGGCAAAAACATTCAGTACTTC. This codes for CASSGPPGSGGKNIQYF.

V is TRBV2 and J is TRBJ2-7, with D possibly matching TRBD1 (6 bases). Germline CDR1 SNHLY, CDR2 FYNNEI. This CDR3 has 14 residues. Trimming took 7 bases from V and 2 from J, leaving 15 bases between them. The CDR3 here is CASKETGGTYEQYF. In DNA, the CDR3 is TGTGCCAGCAAGGAGACAGGCGGAACCTACGAGCAGTACTTC.

The V and J genes are TRBV5-5 and TRBJ2-3; D is perhaps TRBD1 (5 bases). CDR3 length equals 15 residues. V shed 4 bases and J shed 3 bases, with 15 bases lying between them. In germline, CDR1 is SGHKS, CDR2 YYEKEE (reference sequence). The CDR3 spells CASSSFKDITDTQYF. The CDR3 region has the DNA TGTGCCAGCAGCAGTTTTAAGGACATTACAGATACGCAGTATTTT.

This clone came up many times. The chain has TRBV6-5 and TRBJ1-5; 7 bases are a match to TRBD1. Germline CDR1 MNHEY, CDR2 SVGAGI. The ends lost 6 bases at V and 7 bases at J; junction bases unmatched: 6. The CDR3 covers 13 residues. The CDR3 DNA sequence: TGTGCCAGCAGCCCAGGGGGTGTCCAGCCCCAGCATTTT. Protein product: CASSPGGVQPQHF.

This sequence joins TRBV9 and TRBJ1-1, with TRBD1 as a possible D gene (6 bases). CDR3 size: 13 residues. V lost 4 bases and J 0 bases, leaving 7 bases between the germline ends. Germline V lookup: CDR1 SGDLS, CDR2 YYNGEE. DNA for the CDR3: TGTGCCAGCAGCCAGGGGTTGAACACTGAAGCTTTCTTT. Encoded protein: CASSQGLNTEAFF.

This chain connects TRBV5-4 to TRBJ2-6; no firm D call. V was clipped by 4 bases and J by 11 bases, with 13 bases between them. Germline loops: CDR1 SGHNT, CDR2 YYREEE (reference sequence). The CDR3 length is 13 residues. CDR3 sequence (DNA): TGTGCCAGCAGCGCCCCCCCCGGGTACGTCCTGACTTTC. Its translation is CASSAPPGYVLTF.

The chain joins TRBV11-2 to TRBJ1-6; 9 bases align to TRBD1. The CDR3 loop spans 15 amino acids. The junction had 7 bases not matched to a gene; V was cut back by 6 bases and J by 7 bases. Per germline, CDR1 SGHAT and CDR2 FQNNGV. CDR3 sequence: CASSPAGQGNSPLHF. CDR3 DNA sequence: TGTGCCAGCAGTCCAGCCGGACAGGGGAATTCACCCCTCCACTTT.

The CDR3 DNA reads TGCGCCAGCAGCCAAGAACCAGCGGGAGGGCCTCACAATGAGCAGTTCTTC. Its protein is CASSQEPAGGPHNEQFF. This sequence joins TRBV4-1 and TRBJ2-1; 10 bases align to TRBD2. The CDR3 length is 17 residues. Germline V gene sequence: CDR1 MGHRA, CDR2 YSYEKL. Losses at the gene ends were 0 bases for V and 5 bases for J; bases not matched to a gene: 7.

The chain has TRBV9 and TRBJ2-7; TRBD2 matches at 10 bases. Unmatched junction bases numbered 8, after V lost 2 bases and J lost 6 bases. The CDR3 spans 15 residues. Germline loops: CDR1 SGDLS, CDR2 YYNGEE. CDR3 sequence: CASSVTAGGPGEQYF. CDR3 in DNA: TGTGCCAGCAGCGTTACAGCGGGAGGGCCAGGCGAGCAGTACTTC.